What follows are 21 T cell receptor beta chains derived from one specimen sequenced in a study of beta chain features in type 1 diabetes. Study-level points and caveats: Across all four CD4+ subsets, people with type 1 diabetes showed modestly shorter TCRB CDR3s.

All of the isolated RNA was reverse transcribed, so expressed TCRB transcripts were sequenced. Some clones are missing from TCRdb's copy, which holds only in-frame ones; the method was immunoSEQ multiplex PCR. The data show around 100,000 clones, with 25% to 35% seen just once and approximately 0.5% held by the top ten. These TCRs are of unknown antigen specificity. The sequenced sample consisted of central memory CD4+ T cells from blood. These receptors were collected from a woman aged 18-35 years with type 1 diabetes.

Details on this clone: Different DNA sequences within this sample yield the same CDR3. The chain has TRBV9 and TRBJ2-3, with 12 bases aligning to TRBD2. The CDR3 spans 16 residues. V shed 0 bases and J 4 bases; nucleotides not matched to a gene: 3. The germline V gene has CDR1 SGDLS and CDR2 YYNGEE. The CDR3 coding sequence is TGTGCCAGCAGCGTAGTGGCTAGCGGGAGGGCAGATACGCAGTATTTT. Its translation: CASSVVASGRADTQYF.

The chain recombines TRBV5-8 with TRBJ2-7; D perhaps matches TRBD1 (6 bases). Per germline, CDR1 SGHTS and CDR2 YDEGEE. Trimming pared 5 bases from V and 0 bases from J, leaving 12 bases between. The CDR3 covers 14 residues. In DNA form, the CDR3 reads TGTGCCAGCAGGAGGCAGGGGAGCTCCTACGAGCAGTACTTC. This translates into CASRRQGSSYEQYF. Full variable domain (remainder filled in from reference TRBV5-8 and TRBJ2-7): EAGVTQSPTHLIKTRGQQATLRCSPISGHTSVYWYQQALGLGLQFLLWYDEGEERNRGNFPPRFSGRQFPNYSSELNVNALELEDSALYLCASRRQGSSYEQYFGPGTRLTVT.

This chain links TRBV18 with TRBJ2-7, with 9 bases fitting TRBD2. Germline loops: CDR1 KGHSH, CDR2 LQKENI. The CDR3 covers 16 residues. Trimming at V came to 2 bases and at J to 6 bases, leaving 11 bases not matched to a gene. The CDR3 reads CASSPRLREGVSEQYV. The CDR3 coding sequence is TGTGCCAGCTCACCAAGGTTGCGGGAGGGGGTAAGCGAGCAGTACGTC.

This clone has only a few counts. CDR3 bases: TGTGCCAGCAGCTTAAGCCCAAACTATGGCTACACCTTC. Translation gives CASSLSPNYGYTF. The rearrangement joins TRBV7-2 to TRBJ1-2; D ambiguous. The CDR3 has 13 amino acids. Germline assignment: CDR1 SGHTA and CDR2 FQGNSA. Deletions cut 2 bases from V and 2 bases from J, with 6 bases between.

This chain connects TRBV4-2 to TRBJ2-3, with 10 bases aligning to TRBD2. V was pared by 6 bases and J by 2 bases, with 2 bases of the junction left unmatched. Germline CDR1 LGHNA, CDR2 YNFKEQ. The CDR3 has 14 residues. CDR3 bases: TGTGCCAGCAGAGCGGGAGGGCCCACAGATACGCAGTATTTT. Protein product: CASRAGGPTDTQYF.

This chain joins TRBV7-2 and TRBJ2-3, with D unclear. V lost 0 bases, J lost 3 bases, and 10 bases lay in between. Germline loops: CDR1 SGHTA, CDR2 FQGNSA. The CDR3 sequence is 15 residues long. CDR3 region: CASSLASRVTDTQYF. The CDR3 coding sequence is TGTGCCAGCAGCTTAGCGAGTAGAGTAACAGATACGCAGTATTTT.

The gene calls are TRBV7-3 and TRBJ2-2; 8 nucleotides match TRBD2. The CDR3 is made up of 15 amino acids. Trimming removed 5 bases from V and 4 bases from J; junction bases left unmatched: 6. Germline V CDR1 and CDR2: SGHTA, FQGTGA. DNA for the CDR3: TGTGCCAGCAGCCGCGGGAGCGGGAGCACCGGGGAGCTGTTTTTT. It codes for CASSRGSGSTGELFF. The variable domain in full, completed from reference TRBV7-3 and TRBJ2-2, reads GAGVSQTPSNKVTEKGKYVELRCDPISGHTALYWYRQSLGQGPEFLIYFQGTGAADDSGLPNDRFFAVRPEGSVSTLKIQRTERGDSAVYLCASSRGSGSTGELFFGEGSRLTVL.

V and J are TRBV5-4 and TRBJ2-1; 10 bases are shared with TRBD2. Unmatched junction bases numbered 12, after V lost 0 bases and J lost 3 bases. Germline CDR1 is SGHNT and CDR2 is YYREEE (reference sequence). The CDR3 extends over 19 amino acids. The CDR3 sequence is CASSLDPSGSALYYNEQFF. The CDR3 nucleotides are TGTGCCAGCAGCTTGGACCCTAGCGGGAGTGCCCTCTACTACAATGAGCAGTTCTTC.

The chain recombines TRBV5-1 with TRBJ2-2; 7 nucleotides match TRBD2. The CDR3 runs to 15 residues. Germline assignment: CDR1 SGHRS and CDR2 YFSETQ. J lost 7 bases, V lost 3 bases, and 9 bases had no gene match. The CDR3 DNA is TGCGCCAGCAGCTCCCTACTAGCGTCGGGCGGGGAGCTGTTTTTT. Translated: CASSSLLASGGELFF.

This clone was recorded a few times. The J gene is TRBJ1-5, the V gene TRBV15; D is undetermined. The length of the CDR3 is 16 residues. Germline V CDR1 and CDR2: LNHNV, YYDKDF (reference sequence). Trimming removed 2 bases from V and 7 bases from J, with 18 bases in between. The CDR3 protein is CATSRPSDQQSQPQHF. The CDR3 DNA reads TGTGCCACCAGCAGACCTTCCGATCAACAGTCCCAGCCCCAGCATTTT. Complete variable domain (other parts from reference TRBV15 and TRBJ1-5): DAMVIQNPRYQVTQFGKPVTLSCSQTLNHNVMYWYQQKSSQAPKLLFHYYDKDFNNEADTPDNFQSRRPNTSFCFLDIRSPGLGDTAMYLCATSRPSDQQSQPQHFGDGTRLSIL.

The chain combines TRBV25-1 with TRBJ2-3, with unresolved D. This CDR3 has 11 amino acids. The V end lost 5 bases, the J end lost 9 bases, and 9 bases lay between the germline ends. Germline assignment: CDR1 MGHDK and CDR2 SYGVNS. The CDR3 region is CASSFGLTQYF. The CDR3 DNA is TGTGCCAGCAGTTTCGGGTTGACGCAGTATTTT.

The V and J genes are TRBV5-1 and TRBJ2-7; TRBD2 matches 14 bases. V trimming: 4 bases; J trimming: 5 bases; junction bases outside the gene matches: 8. The CDR3 has 16 residues. CDR1 SGHRS and CDR2 YFSETQ come from the germline V gene. The CDR3 region is CASSPGTSGRIDEQYF. The DNA of the CDR3 is TGCGCCAGCAGCCCTGGGACTAGCGGGAGAATCGACGAGCAGTACTTC.

This chain connects TRBV5-4 to TRBJ2-1; TRBD2 matches 8 bases. V trimming: 0 bases; J trimming: 6 bases; junction bases outside the gene matches: 5. CDR3 length: 15 amino acids. The germline V gene has CDR1 SGHNT and CDR2 YYREEE (reference sequence). The CDR3 here is CASSLDGRALNEQFF. The CDR3 bases are TGTGCCAGCAGCTTGGACGGGAGGGCCCTCAATGAGCAGTTCTTC.

This clone was counted a single time. The chain is built from TRBV4-1 and TRBJ2-5; 8 positions match TRBD1. CDR3 size: 15 residues. V lost 3 bases to trimming and J lost 5 bases; unmatched junction nucleotides: 8. Per the germline V gene, CDR1 is MGHRA and CDR2 is YSYEKL. The CDR3 reads CASSQDYHRGETQYF. The CDR3, as DNA: TGCGCCAGCAGCCAGGACTACCACAGGGGGGAGACCCAGTACTTC.

The chain carries TRBV5-1 and TRBJ2-5, with TRBD2 identical over 9 bases. CDR3 length: 16 amino acids. Trimming removed 4 bases from V and 1 base from J; junction bases left unmatched: 8. From germline, CDR1 is SGHRS and CDR2 YFSETQ. The CDR3 DNA sequence: TGCGCCAGCAGCCCTACGCAACTAGCGGGCCAAGAGACCCAGTACTTC. Translated: CASSPTQLAGQETQYF.

A few counts support this clone. The V call is TRBV7-2, the J call TRBJ2-7; TRBD1 agrees at 7 bases. The germline CDR1 and CDR2 sequences are SGHTA and FQGNSA. V lost 3 bases to trimming and J lost 4 bases; unmatched junction nucleotides: 6. This CDR3 region has 14 residues. The CDR3 reads CASSFSGGEYEQYV. In DNA, the CDR3 is TGTGCCAGCAGCTTTTCAGGGGGAGAATACGAGCAGTACGTC.

This clone was counted only a few times. V is TRBV30 and J is TRBJ2-1; 8 bases fit TRBD2. This CDR3 is 15 amino acids long. V lost 5 bases to trimming and J lost 4 bases; unmatched junction nucleotides: 10. Germline V gene sequence: CDR1 GTSNPN, CDR2 SVGIG (reference sequence). DNA of the CDR3: TGTGCCTGGTCGAAATTGACGGGAGGGTACAATGAGCAGTTCTTC. Its protein is CAWSKLTGGYNEQFF.

The chain recombines TRBV7-9 with TRBJ2-1, with 11 bases identical to TRBD2. The CDR3 has 16 residues. Germline-derived CDR1 and CDR2 are SEHNR and FQNEAQ (reference sequence). The J segment lost 2 bases and the V segment lost 5 bases, leaving 5 bases of the junction unmatched. The DNA for the CDR3 is TGTGCCAGCAGCAAGACTAGCGGGGCTACCTACAATGAGCAGTTCTTC. Its protein product is CASSKTSGATYNEQFF.

The genes are TRBV5-4 and TRBJ2-3, with 7 bases matching TRBD1. Germline V CDR1 and CDR2: SGHNT, YYREEE (reference sequence). With 5 bases clipped from V and 4 bases from J, the junction kept 7 bases outside the gene matches. CDR3 length: 14 residues. CDR3 sequence (DNA): TGTGCCAGCAGACACCGACAGGGATCAGATACGCAGTATTTT. Translating gives CASRHRQGSDTQYF.

This clone was observed a handful of times. The rearrangement uses TRBV7-8 and TRBJ2-1; 9 bases are shared with TRBD2. The CDR3 is 14 residues long. V was clipped by 2 bases and J by 7 bases; unmatched bases: 3. From germline, CDR1 is SGHVS and CDR2 FQNEAQ. Written as DNA, the CDR3 is TGTGCCAGCAGCTTATCTAGCGGGGAGAATGAGCAGTTCTTC. Protein: CASSLSSGENEQFF.

V and J are TRBV6-5 and TRBJ1-5, with D maybe TRBD1 (5 bases). This CDR3 region has 15 residues. V was cut by 0 bases and J by 4 bases, with 10 bases left in between. Germline lookup yields CDR1 MNHEY and CDR2 SVGAGI. The CDR3 sequence: CASSYSYQGNQPQHF. The CDR3 DNA reads as TGTGCCAGCAGTTACTCGTATCAGGGAAATCAGCCCCAGCATTTT.